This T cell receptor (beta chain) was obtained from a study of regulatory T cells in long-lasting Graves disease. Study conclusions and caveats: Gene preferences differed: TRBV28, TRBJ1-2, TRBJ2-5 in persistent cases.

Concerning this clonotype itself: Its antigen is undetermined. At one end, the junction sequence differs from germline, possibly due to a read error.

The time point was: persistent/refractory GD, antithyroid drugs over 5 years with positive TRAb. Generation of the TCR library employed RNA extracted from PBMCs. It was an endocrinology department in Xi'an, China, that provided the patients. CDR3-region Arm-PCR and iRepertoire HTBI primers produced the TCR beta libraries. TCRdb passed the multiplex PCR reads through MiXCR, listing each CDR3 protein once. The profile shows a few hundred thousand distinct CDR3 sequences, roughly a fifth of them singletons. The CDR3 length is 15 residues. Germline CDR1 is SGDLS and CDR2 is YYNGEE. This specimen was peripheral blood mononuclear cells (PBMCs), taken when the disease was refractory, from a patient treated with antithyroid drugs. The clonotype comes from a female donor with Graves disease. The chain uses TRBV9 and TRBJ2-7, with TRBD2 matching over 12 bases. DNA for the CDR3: TGCGCCAGCAGCTTGCGGACTAGCGGGACTCACGAGCAGTACTTC. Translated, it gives CASSLRTSGTHEQYF.